One and the same sample provided the 9 T cell receptor beta chains below, sequenced in a study of CD8+ T cells in alopecia areata. Following RNA extraction, reverse transcription yielded cDNA that acted as the sequencing template. TCRdb's table, derived via immunoSEQ multiplex PCR, lists solely in-frame clones and lacks some. The repertoire holds about 110,000 clones, with roughly 55% as singletons. The sequenced material came from NKG2D-low CD8+ T cells sorted from blood. All receptors come from a human donor with alopecia areata.

V is TRBV11-1 and J is TRBJ1-1; D is perhaps TRBD1 (5 bases). CDR3 length equals 15 residues. The V end was cut by 5 bases, the J end by 5 bases, with 18 bases between. Looked up from germline, CDR1 is SGHAT and CDR2 is FQDESV (reference sequence). In DNA, the CDR3 is TGTGCCAGCAGCAGGCTCGTGGAGGAGGGGACTGAAGCTTTCTTT. This gives the protein CASSRLVEEGTEAFF.

V is TRBV30 and J is TRBJ1-1, with TRBD1 as a possible D gene (5 bases). Trimming left V 5 bases short and J 4 bases short, with 14 bases between. Germline values: CDR1 GTSNPN, CDR2 SVGIG (reference sequence). The CDR3 has 13 amino acids. In DNA form, the CDR3 reads TGTGCCTGGGCCTTGGGGGACTCCACTGAAGCTTTCTTT. This codes for CAWALGDSTEAFF.

In its sample, this clone was seen a few times. The chain joins TRBV7-3 to TRBJ2-3; 9 bases are shared with TRBD2. After removal of 0 bases from V and 0 bases from J, the junction contained 4 bases not matched to a gene. Germline V gives CDR1 SGHTA, CDR2 FQGTGA. The CDR3 is made up of 17 amino acids. The CDR3 spells CASSLTTSGSSTDTQYF. The CDR3 nucleotides are TGTGCCAGCAGCTTAACGACTAGCGGATCTAGCACAGATACGCAGTATTTT.

This clone was observed a single time. The genes are TRBV29-1 and TRBJ1-1, with 11 bases lining up with TRBD1. Germline V CDR1 and CDR2: SQVTM, ANQGSEA. CDR3 size: 17 residues. The V segment lost 4 bases and the J segment 4 bases; nucleotides outside the gene matches: 14. CDR3 sequence reads: CSVVLPGTGGESTEAFF. Written as DNA, the CDR3 is TGCAGCGTTGTGCTCCCCGGGACAGGGGGGGAGAGCACTGAAGCTTTCTTT.

The chain carries TRBV30 and TRBJ2-7, with a possible D match to TRBD2 (6 bases). Trimming pared 4 bases from V and 4 bases from J, leaving 14 bases between. The CDR3 runs to 13 residues. Germline V gene lookup returns CDR1 GTSNPN and CDR2 SVGIG (reference sequence). The CDR3 is CAWTPGVGYEQYF. The CDR3 coding sequence is TGTGCCTGGACTCCGGGGGTAGGGTACGAGCAGTACTTC.

The rearrangement joins TRBV27 to TRBJ2-1; the match to TRBD1 covers 8 bases. The V gene end was trimmed by 9 bases and the J gene end by 7 bases; junction bases not matched to a gene: 11. This CDR3 is 14 amino acids long. CDR1 MNHEY and CDR2 SMNVEV come from the germline V gene (reference sequence). The CDR3 here is CASTGGTALNEQFF. The CDR3, as DNA: TGTGCCAGTACAGGGGGGACAGCCTTAAATGAGCAGTTCTTC.

This clone was found a few times. The CDR3 region is CASRDSPRGDEQYF. The CDR3 nucleotides read TGTGCCAGCAGGGACTCCCCAAGGGGTGACGAGCAGTACTTC. The rearrangement joins TRBV6-5 to TRBJ2-7; either TRBD1 or TRBD2 may fit D (5 bases each). This CDR3 spans 14 amino acids. The germline V and J ends were trimmed by 6 bases and 5 bases, with 17 bases remaining between them. CDR1 MNHEY and CDR2 SVGAGI come from the germline V gene.

The table lists this clone with a count of one. This rearrangement joins TRBV7-9 to TRBJ1-5; D not certain. The CDR3 has 14 residues. Germline assignment: CDR1 SEHNR and CDR2 FQNEAQ (reference sequence). V lost 3 bases and J lost 3, with 9 bases in between. CDR3 nucleotide sequence: TGTGCCAGCAGCTTCGGCGGGTACAATCAGCCCCAGCATTTT. This encodes CASSFGGYNQPQHF.

The chain is built from TRBV7-8 and TRBJ2-1; D gene uncertain. This CDR3 is 13 amino acids long. V lost 1 base and J lost 10, with 11 bases in between. Looked up from germline, CDR1 is SGHVS and CDR2 is FQNEAQ. CDR3 sequence: CASSLVSYSEQFF. DNA for the CDR3: TGTGCCAGCAGCTTAGTCAGCTACTCCGAGCAGTTCTTC.